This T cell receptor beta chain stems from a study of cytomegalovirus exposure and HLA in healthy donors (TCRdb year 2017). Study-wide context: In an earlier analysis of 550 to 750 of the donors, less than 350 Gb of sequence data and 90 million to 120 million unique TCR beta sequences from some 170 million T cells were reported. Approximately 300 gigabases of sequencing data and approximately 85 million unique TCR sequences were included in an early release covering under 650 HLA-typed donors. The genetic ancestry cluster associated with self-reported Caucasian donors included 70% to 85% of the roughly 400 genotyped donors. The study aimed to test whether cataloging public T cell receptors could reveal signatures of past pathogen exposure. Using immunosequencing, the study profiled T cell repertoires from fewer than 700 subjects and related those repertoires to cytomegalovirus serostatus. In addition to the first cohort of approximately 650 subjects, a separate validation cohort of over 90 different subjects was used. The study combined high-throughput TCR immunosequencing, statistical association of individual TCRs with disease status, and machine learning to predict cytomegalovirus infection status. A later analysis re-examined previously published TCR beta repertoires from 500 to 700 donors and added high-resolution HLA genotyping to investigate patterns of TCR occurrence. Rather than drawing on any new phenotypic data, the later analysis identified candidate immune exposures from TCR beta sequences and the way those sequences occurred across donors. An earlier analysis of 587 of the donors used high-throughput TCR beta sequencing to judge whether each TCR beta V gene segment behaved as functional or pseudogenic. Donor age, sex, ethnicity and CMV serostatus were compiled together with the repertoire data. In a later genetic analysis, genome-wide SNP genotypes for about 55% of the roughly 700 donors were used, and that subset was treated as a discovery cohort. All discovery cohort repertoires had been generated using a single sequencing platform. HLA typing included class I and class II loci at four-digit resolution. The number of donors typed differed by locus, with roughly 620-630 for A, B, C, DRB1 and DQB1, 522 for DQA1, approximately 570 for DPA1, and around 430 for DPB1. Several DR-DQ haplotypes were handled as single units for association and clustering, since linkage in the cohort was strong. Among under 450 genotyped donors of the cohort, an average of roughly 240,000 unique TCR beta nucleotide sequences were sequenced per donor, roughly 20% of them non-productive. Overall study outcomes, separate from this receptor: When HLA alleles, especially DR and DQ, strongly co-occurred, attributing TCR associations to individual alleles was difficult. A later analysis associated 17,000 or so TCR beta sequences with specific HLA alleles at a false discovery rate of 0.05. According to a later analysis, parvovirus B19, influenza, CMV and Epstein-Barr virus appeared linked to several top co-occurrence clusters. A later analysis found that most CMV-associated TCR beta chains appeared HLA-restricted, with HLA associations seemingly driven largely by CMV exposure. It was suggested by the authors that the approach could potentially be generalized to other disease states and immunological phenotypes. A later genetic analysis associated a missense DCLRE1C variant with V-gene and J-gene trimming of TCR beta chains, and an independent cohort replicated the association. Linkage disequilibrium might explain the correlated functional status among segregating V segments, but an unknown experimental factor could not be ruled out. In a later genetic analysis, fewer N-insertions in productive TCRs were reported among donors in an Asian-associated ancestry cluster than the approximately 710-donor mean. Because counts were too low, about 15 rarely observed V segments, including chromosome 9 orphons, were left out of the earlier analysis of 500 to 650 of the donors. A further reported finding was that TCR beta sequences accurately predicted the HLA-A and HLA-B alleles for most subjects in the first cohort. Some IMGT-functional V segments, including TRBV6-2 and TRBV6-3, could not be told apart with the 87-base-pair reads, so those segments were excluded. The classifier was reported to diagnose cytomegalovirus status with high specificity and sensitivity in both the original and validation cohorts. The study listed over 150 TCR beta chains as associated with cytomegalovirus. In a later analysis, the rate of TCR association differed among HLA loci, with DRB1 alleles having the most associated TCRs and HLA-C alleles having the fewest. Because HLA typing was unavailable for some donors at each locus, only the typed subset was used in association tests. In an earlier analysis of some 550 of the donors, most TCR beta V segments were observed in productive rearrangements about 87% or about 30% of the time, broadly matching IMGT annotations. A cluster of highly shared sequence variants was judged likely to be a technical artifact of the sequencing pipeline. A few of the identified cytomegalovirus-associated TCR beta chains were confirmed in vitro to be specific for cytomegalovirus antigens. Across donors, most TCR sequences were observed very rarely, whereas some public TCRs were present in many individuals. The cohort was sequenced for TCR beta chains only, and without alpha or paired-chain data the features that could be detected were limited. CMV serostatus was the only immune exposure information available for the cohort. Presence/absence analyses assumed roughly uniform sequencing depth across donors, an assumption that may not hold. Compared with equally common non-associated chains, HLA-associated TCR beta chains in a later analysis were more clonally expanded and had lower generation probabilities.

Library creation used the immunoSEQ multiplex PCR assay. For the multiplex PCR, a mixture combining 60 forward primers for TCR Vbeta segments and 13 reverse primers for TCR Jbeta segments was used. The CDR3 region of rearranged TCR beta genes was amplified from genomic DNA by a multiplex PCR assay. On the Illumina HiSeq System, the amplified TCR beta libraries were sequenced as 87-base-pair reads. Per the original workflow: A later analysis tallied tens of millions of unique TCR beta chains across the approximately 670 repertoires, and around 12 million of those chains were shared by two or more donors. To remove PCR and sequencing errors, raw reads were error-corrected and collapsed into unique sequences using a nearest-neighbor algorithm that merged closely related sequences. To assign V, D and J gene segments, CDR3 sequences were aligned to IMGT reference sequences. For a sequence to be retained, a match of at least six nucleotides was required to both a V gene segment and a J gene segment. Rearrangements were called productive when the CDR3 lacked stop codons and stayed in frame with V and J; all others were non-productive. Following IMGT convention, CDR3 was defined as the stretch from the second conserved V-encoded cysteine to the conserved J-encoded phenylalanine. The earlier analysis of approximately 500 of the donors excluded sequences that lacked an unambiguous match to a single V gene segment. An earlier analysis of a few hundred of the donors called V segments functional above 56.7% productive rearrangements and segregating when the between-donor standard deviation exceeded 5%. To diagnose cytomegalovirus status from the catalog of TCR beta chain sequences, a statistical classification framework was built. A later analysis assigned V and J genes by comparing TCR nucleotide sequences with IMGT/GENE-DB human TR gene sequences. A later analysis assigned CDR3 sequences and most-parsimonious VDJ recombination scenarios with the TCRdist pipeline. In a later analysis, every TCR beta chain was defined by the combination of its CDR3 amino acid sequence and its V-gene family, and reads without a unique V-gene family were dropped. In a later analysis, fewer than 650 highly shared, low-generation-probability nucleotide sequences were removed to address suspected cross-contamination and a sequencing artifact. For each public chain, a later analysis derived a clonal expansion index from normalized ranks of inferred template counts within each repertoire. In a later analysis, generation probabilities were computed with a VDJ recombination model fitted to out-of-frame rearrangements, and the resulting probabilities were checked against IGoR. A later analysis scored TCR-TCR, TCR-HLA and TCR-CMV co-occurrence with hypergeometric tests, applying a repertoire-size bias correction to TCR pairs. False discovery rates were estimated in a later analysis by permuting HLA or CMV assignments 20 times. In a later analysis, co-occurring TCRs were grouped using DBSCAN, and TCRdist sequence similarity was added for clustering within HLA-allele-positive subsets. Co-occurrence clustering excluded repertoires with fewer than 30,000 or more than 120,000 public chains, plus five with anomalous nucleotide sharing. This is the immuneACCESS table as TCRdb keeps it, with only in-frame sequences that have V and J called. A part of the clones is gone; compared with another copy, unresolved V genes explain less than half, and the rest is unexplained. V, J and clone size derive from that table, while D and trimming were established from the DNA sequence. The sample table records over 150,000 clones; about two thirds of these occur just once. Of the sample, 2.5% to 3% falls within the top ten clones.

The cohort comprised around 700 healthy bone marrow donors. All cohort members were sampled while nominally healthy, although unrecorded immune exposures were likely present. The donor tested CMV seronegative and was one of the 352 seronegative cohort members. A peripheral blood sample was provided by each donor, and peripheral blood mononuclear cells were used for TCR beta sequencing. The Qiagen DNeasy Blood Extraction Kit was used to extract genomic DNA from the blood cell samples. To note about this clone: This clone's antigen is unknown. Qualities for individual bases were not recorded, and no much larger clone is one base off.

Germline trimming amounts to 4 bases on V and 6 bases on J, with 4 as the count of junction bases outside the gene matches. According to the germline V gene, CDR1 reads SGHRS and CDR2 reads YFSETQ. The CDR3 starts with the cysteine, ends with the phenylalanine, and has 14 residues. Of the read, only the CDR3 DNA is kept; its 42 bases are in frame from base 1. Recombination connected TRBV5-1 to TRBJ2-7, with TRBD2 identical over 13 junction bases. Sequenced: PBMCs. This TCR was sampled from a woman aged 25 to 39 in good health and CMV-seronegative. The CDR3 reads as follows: CASSPTSGRGEQYF. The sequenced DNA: TGCGCCAGCAGCCCCACTAGCGGGAGGGGCGAGCAGTACTTC.